These 3 T cell receptor beta chains originate from one sample sequenced in a study of T-cell reconstitution after alpha-beta-depleted transplantation in children. Unique molecular identifiers tagged the TCRbeta library. One entry per CDR3 protein results from TCRdb running MiXCR on the PCR reads. The sample shows 490,000 or so distinct CDR3 sequences, around 13% of them seen only once. The material sequenced was PBMCs from the stem cell graft donor, taken from the stem cell graft. These receptors were collected from a human donor who donated a stem cell graft to a child with combined immunodeficiency.

This clonotype was seen more than once but under ten times. The chain uses TRBV7-6 and TRBJ2-7, with D unresolved. Germline loops: CDR1 SGHVS, CDR2 FNYEAQ. This CDR3 is built from 12 residues. With 4 bases removed from V and 2 bases from J, the gap between germline ends came to 6 bases. The CDR3 nucleotides are TGTGCCAGCAGCTCGAAACCCTACGAGCAGTACTTC. This codes for CASSSKPYEQYF.

This clonotype has a handful of counts. This rearrangement joins TRBV20-1 to TRBJ2-7; 11 bases line up with TRBD1. The CDR3 length is 14 residues. The germline CDR1 and CDR2 sequences are DFQATT and SNEGSKA (reference sequence). Losses at the gene ends were 6 bases for V and 7 bases for J; bases not matched to a gene: 11. CDR3 protein: CSALPGQGVREQYF. CDR3 DNA: TGCAGTGCCCTACCGGGACAGGGGGTCCGGGAGCAGTACTTC.

This clonotype was seen a handful of times. The CDR3 DNA reads TGTGCCAGCAGTTTTCTCCTGGCGGGCGACCAGTTTACAGATACGCAGTATTTT. It is translated as CASSFLLAGDQFTDTQYF. The J gene is TRBJ2-3, the V gene TRBV12-3 or TRBV12-4; weak D call: TRBD2 (5 bases). Trimming stripped 3 bases from V and 3 bases from J, with 22 bases between. The CDR3 has 18 amino acids.